Listed here is a single T cell receptor (beta chain). The sample comes from a study of control samples from healthy donors and cancer patients. V was clipped by 3 bases and J by 4 bases; unmatched bases: 1. CDR3 length: 13 amino acids. The V gene's germline CDR1 is SGHAT and CDR2 FQNNGV. Data came from immunoSEQ multiplex PCR; TCRdb stores just in-frame clones and leaves some out. The sample holds about 92,000 clones, approximately 78% seen once. The sample consisted of blood. This receptor was taken from a woman aged 55-69 years in good health. V and J are TRBV11-2 and TRBJ2-3, with 7 bases aligning to TRBD2. The CDR3 is CASSFGLADTQYF. CDR3 DNA sequence: TGTGCCAGCAGCTTCGGACTAGCAGATACGCAGTATTTT.